The clone carrying this TCR beta chain was counted at least ten times. Trimming took off 3 bases at V and 7 bases at J, with 10 bases between the two ends. Germline CDR1 MNHEY, CDR2 SVGEGT. The CDR3 is 13 residues long. This record comes from a study of T cells after yellow fever vaccination. TCRdb re-called the 5' RACE reads with MiXCR, one entry per CDR3 protein. Here the sample spans around 60,000 distinct CDR3 sequences, about 5.2% being singletons. This specimen was PBMCs, either bulk or a sorted T-cell subset (CD4+, CD8+, memory, or dextramer-sorted; not recorded which), taken on the day of the yellow fever booster vaccination. This TCR was recovered from a man aged 18 to 35 who received the YFV17D yellow fever vaccine. V usage is TRBV6-2 or TRBV6-3 and J usage is TRBJ1-5; maybe TRBD1 (5 bases). The CDR3 DNA reads as TGTGCCAGCAGTTATGGACAAGGGCAGCCCCAGCATTTT. The encoded protein is CASSYGQGQPQHF.